The present T cell receptor beta chain was sequenced within a study of blood T cell repertoires in COVID-19. Study at large: Some COVID-19 samples were acute and others convalescent; all came from the United States, Italy and Spain.

The length of the CDR3 is 15 residues. The V gene end was trimmed by 6 bases and the J gene end by 2 bases; junction bases not matched to a gene: 5. CDR1 is MNHEY and CDR2 is SVGEGT in the germline V gene. Repertoires were generated with immunoSEQ multiplex PCR, while TCRdb's copy carries only in-frame clones and drops some. Among tens of thousands of clones, 70% to 85% were seen once, and the ten largest hold more than 9%. Sequencing was performed on peripheral blood. The chain carries TRBV6-2 or TRBV6-3 and TRBJ1-2; TRBD1 matches at 11 bases. The TCR sequence derives from a man at least 80 years old with COVID-19, enrolled during active disease. The CDR3 loop reads CASSTDRGRNYGYTF. The CDR3 nucleotides are TGTGCCAGCAGCACGGACAGGGGGCGGAACTATGGCTACACCTTC.